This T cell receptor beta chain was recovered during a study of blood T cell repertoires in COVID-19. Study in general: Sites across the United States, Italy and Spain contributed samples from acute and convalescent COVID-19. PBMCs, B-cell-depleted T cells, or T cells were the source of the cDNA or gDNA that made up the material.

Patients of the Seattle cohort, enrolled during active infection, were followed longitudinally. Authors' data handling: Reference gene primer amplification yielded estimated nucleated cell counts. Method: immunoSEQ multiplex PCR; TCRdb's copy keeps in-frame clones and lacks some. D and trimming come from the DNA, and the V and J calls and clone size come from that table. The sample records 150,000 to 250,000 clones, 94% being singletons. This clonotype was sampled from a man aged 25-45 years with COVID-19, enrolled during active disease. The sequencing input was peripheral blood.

CDR3 in DNA: TGTGCCATCAGTGCATCAATAGGACAGGGGGCAAGGGTCGAGCAGTACTTC. Its translation is CAISASIGQGARVEQYF. The rearrangement uses TRBV10-3 and TRBJ2-7, with 11 nucleotides matching TRBD1. V was clipped by 4 bases and J by 6 bases; unmatched bases: 14. The CDR3 covers 17 residues. CDR1 and CDR2 (germline): ENHRY, SYGVKD.